The clone carrying this T cell receptor (beta chain) was counted only a few times. The data belong to a study of cytomegalovirus exposure and HLA in healthy donors. The PCR employed 60 Vbeta primers together with 13 Jbeta primers. TCRdb's copy holds only in-frame clones and misses some; the assay was immunoSEQ multiplex PCR. The data hold 120,000 or so clones, with over 9.5% observed a single time. V was pared by 6 bases and J by 8 bases, with 6 bases of the junction left unmatched. The CDR3 sequence is 13 residues long. Germline CDR1 reads SNHLY; CDR2 reads FYNNEI. Sequenced: PBMCs. The chain combines TRBV2 with TRBJ1-4; TRBD1 matches at 7 bases. This receptor was obtained from a woman aged 18-30 years in good health and CMV-seropositive. The CDR3 loop is CASRGTVGEKLFF. In DNA, the CDR3 is TGTGCCAGCAGGGGGACAGTGGGCGAAAAACTGTTTTTT.